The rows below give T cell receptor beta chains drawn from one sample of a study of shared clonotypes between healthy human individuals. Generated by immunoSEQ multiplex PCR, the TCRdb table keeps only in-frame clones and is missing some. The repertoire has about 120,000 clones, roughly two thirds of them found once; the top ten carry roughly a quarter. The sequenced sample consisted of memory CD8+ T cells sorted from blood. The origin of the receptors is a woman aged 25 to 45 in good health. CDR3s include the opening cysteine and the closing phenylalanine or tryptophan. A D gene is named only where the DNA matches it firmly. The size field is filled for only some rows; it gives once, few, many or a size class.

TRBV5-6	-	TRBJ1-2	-	CASSAAGRRAWGYTF	TGTGCCAGCAGCGCCGCGGGACGGAGGGCCTGGGGCTACACCTTC
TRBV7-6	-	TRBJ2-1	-	CASSSQAGGYDEQFF	TGTGCCAGCAGCTCCCAGGCAGGGGGGTACGATGAGCAGTTCTTC
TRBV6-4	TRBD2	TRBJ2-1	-	CASSKTAGEGNEQFF	TGTGCCAGCAGTAAAACAGCGGGAGAGGGAAATGAGCAGTTCTTC
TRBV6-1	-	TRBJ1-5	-	CASSEGSGGQPQHF	TGTGCCAGCAGTGAAGGCAGTGGAGGTCAGCCCCAGCATTTT
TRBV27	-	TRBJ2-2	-	CASSLVAVGGTGELFF	TGTGCCAGCAGCTTAGTTGCGGTGGGGGGCACCGGGGAGCTGTTTTTT
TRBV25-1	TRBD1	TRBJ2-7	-	CASSVQGAGYEQYF	TGTGCCAGCAGTGTACAGGGGGCAGGTTACGAGCAGTACTTC
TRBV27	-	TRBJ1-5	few	CASSNHRYSNQPQHF	TGTGCCAGCAGTAATCACAGGTATAGCAATCAGCCCCAGCATTTT
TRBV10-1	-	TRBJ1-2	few	CASSESEGGGYTF	TGCGCCAGCAGTGAGTCGGAAGGTGGTGGCTACACCTTC
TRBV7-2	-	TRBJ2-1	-	CASSPTLAALNEQFF	TGTGCCAGCAGCCCTACCCTTGCGGCGCTCAATGAGCAGTTCTTC
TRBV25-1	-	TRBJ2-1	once	CASSEHLWRDGRNEQFF	TGTGCCAGCAGTGAACACCTATGGCGGGATGGACGGAATGAGCAGTTCTTC
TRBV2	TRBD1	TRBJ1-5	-	CASSGTGARQPQHF	TGTGCCAGCAGTGGAACAGGGGCGCGTCAGCCCCAGCATTTT
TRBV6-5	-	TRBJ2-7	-	CASKTNRAGYEQYF	TGTGCCAGCAAAACAAACAGGGCGGGTTACGAGCAGTACTTC
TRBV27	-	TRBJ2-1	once	CASSFSGVGSYNEQFF	TGTGCCAGCAGTTTTTCCGGAGTGGGGTCCTACAATGAGCAGTTCTTC
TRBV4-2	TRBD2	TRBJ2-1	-	CASSRLGGSYNEQFF	TGTGCCAGCAGCCGACTCGGGGGGTCCTACAATGAGCAGTTCTTC
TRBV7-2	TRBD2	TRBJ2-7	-	CASSLQRDSYEQYF	TGTGCCAGCAGCCTCCAGCGGGATTCCTACGAGCAGTACTTC
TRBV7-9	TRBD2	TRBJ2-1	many	CASSHGTSGRAWPYNEQFF	TGTGCCAGCAGCCACGGGACTAGCGGGAGGGCATGGCCCTACAATGAGCAGTTCTTC
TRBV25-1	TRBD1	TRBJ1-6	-	CASGQGNNSPLHF	TGTGCCAGCGGACAGGGTAACAATTCACCCCTCCACTTT
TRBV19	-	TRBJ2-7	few	CASTSGLGPYEQYF	TGTGCCAGTACCTCGGGCCTAGGTCCCTACGAGCAGTACTTC
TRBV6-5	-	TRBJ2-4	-	CASSPEPLAKNIQYF	TGTGCCAGCAGCCCGGAGCCCCTAGCCAAAAACATTCAGTACTTC
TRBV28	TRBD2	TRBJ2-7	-	CASSNPSGRAYEQYF	TGTGCCAGCAGTAACCCTAGCGGGAGGGCCTACGAGCAGTACTTC
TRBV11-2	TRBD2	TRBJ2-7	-	CASSLTGGTPPYEQYF	TGTGCCAGCAGCTTGACGGGGGGGACGCCTCCCTACGAGCAGTACTTC
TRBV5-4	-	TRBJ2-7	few	CASSLTGREQYF	TGTGCCAGCAGCTTAACAGGGCGGGAGCAGTACTTC
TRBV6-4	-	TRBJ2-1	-	CASRPTAGQISYNEQFF	TGTGCCAGCCGCCCGACGGCCGGGCAGATTTCCTACAATGAGCAGTTCTTC
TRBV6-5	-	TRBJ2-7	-	CASSQTGSAYEQYF	TGTGCCAGCAGCCAAACAGGGAGTGCCTACGAGCAGTACTTC
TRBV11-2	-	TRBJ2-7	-	CASSYLLSVEQYF	TGTGCCAGCAGCTATTTGTTATCTGTCGAGCAGTACTTC
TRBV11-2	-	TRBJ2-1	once	CASSLVFSSLRGNEQFF	TGTGCCAGCAGCTTAGTTTTCAGCAGCCTTAGGGGCAATGAGCAGTTCTTC
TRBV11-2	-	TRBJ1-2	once	CASSFAGSGAGVYGYTF	TGTGCCAGCAGCTTCGCCGGCTCCGGCGCCGGGGTCTATGGCTACACCTTC
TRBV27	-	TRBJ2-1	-	CASSVFPWGPHAYNEQFF	TGTGCCAGCAGTGTGTTCCCCTGGGGACCCCATGCCTACAATGAGCAGTTCTTC
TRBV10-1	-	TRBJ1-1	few	CASSEQRNTEAFF	TGCGCCAGCAGTGAACAGAGAAACACTGAAGCTTTCTTT
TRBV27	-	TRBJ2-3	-	CASTLRESTDTQYF	TGTGCCAGCACCCTCAGGGAGAGCACAGATACGCAGTATTTT
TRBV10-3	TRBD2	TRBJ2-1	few	CAIRLSFGSGLSGRAVNEQFF	TGTGCCATCAGGCTGTCGTTCGGGAGCGGCCTTAGCGGGAGGGCCGTGAATGAGCAGTTCTTC
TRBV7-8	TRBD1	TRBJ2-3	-	CASSSRGTGGRPSDTQYF	TGTGCCAGCAGCAGCAGAGGGACAGGGGGCAGGCCGTCAGATACGCAGTATTTT
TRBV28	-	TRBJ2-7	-	CASSSADGSSYEQYF	TGTGCCAGCAGTTCAGCGGACGGCAGCTCCTACGAGCAGTACTTC
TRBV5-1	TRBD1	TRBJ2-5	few	CASSSGQQEETQYF	TGCGCCAGCAGTTCGGGACAGCAAGAAGAGACCCAGTACTTC
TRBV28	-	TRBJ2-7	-	CASSPGHPEQYF	TGTGCCAGCAGTCCTGGACACCCCGAGCAGTACTTC
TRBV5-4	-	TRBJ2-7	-	CASSPGGRLYEQYF	TGTGCCAGCAGCCCTGGGGGCAGGCTTTACGAGCAGTACTTC
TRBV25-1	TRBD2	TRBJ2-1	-	CASSTPGLDILHDEQFF	TGTGCCAGCAGTACGCCGGGACTAGATATATTGCACGATGAGCAGTTCTTC
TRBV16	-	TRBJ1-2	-	CASSQSTGTFYGYTF	TGTGCCAGCAGCCAATCTACAGGCACCTTCTATGGCTACACCTTC
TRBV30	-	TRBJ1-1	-	CAWSVFGHTEAFF	TGTGCCTGGAGTGTATTTGGGCATACTGAAGCTTTCTTT
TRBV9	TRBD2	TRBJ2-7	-	CASSFETSGRVDEQYF	TGTGCCAGCAGCTTCGAGACTAGCGGGAGAGTGGACGAGCAGTACTTC
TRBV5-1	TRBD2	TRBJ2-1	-	CASSLPSGVNEQFF	TGCGCCAGCAGCTTGCCTAGCGGGGTGAATGAGCAGTTCTTC
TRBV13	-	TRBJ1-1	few	CASSLEGQGDTEAFF	TGTGCCAGCAGCTTAGAAGGTCAGGGTGACACTGAAGCTTTCTTT
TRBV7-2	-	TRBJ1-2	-	CASSLARDGYTF	TGTGCCAGCAGCTTAGCGAGGGATGGCTACACCTTC
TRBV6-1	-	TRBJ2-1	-	CASSESGGNYNEQFF	TGTGCCAGCAGCGAGTCAGGCGGGAATTACAATGAGCAGTTCTTC
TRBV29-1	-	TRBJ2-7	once	CSVEDPGHPYEQYF	TGCAGCGTTGAAGATCCGGGACACCCCTACGAGCAGTACTTC
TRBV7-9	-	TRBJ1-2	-	CASSFVGPTYGYTF	TGTGCCAGCAGCTTTGTCGGTCCTACCTATGGCTACACCTTC
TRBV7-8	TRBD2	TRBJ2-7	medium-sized	CASSWDTGGEQYF	TGTGCCAGCAGCTGGGACACGGGGGGGGAGCAGTACTTC
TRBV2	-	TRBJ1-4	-	CASSDGGGEKLFF	TGTGCCAGCAGTGACGGAGGGGGGGAAAAACTGTTTTTT
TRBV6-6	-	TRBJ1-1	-	CASSYSSQGTTEAFF	TGTGCCAGCAGTTACTCGTCCCAGGGGACCACTGAAGCTTTCTTT
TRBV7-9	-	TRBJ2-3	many	CASSLASASTDTQYF	TGTGCCAGCAGCTTAGCGTCGGCTAGCACAGATACGCAGTATTTT
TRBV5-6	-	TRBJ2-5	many	CASSLGTYQETQYF	TGTGCCAGCAGCTTGGGGACGTACCAAGAGACCCAGTACTTC
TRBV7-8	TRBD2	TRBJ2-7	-	CASSSPTGGPAEQYF	TGTGCCAGCAGCTCCCCCACGGGAGGGCCCGCCGAGCAGTACTTC
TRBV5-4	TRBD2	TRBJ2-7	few	CASSLVPGLAGASYEQYF	TGTGCCAGCAGCTTGGTACCGGGACTAGCGGGAGCTTCCTACGAGCAGTACTTC
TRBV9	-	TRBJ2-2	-	CASSVQGTGELFF	TGTGCCAGCAGCGTCCAGGGTACCGGGGAGCTGTTTTTT
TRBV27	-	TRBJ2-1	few	CASTSGGTYNEQFF	TGTGCCAGCACGAGTGGCGGGACTTACAATGAGCAGTTCTTC
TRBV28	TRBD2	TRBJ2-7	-	CASRKGLADPYEQYF	TGTGCCAGCAGGAAAGGACTAGCGGATCCCTACGAGCAGTACTTC
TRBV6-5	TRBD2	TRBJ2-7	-	CASSSDLAGSYEQYF	TGTGCCAGCAGTTCTGATTTAGCGGGATCCTACGAGCAGTACTTC
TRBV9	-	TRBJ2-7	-	CASSVGGQRTHEQYF	TGTGCCAGCAGCGTAGGGGGACAAAGGACCCACGAGCAGTACTTC
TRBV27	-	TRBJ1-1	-	CASSLSPGSEAFF	TGTGCCAGCAGTTTATCGCCGGGTTCTGAAGCTTTCTTT